This T cell receptor beta chain was identified during a study of T cell repertoires in cytomegalovirus infection. About the study: Public TCR beta signatures marked donors with CMV infection and the matching HLA.

TCRdb passed the reads through MiXCR, listing each CDR3 protein once. Altogether approximately 70,000 distinct CDR3 sequences are present, around 21% being singletons, with the ten largest covering roughly 80%. Ten or more counts support this clonotype. As yet, its antigen is unknown. Study findings and constraints: Individuals carrying CMV plus the relevant HLA were identified by cumulative frequency of public TCR beta families. In two of eight donors, the top clonotype was HLA-C-restricted CMV-specific.

V dropped 3 bases and J dropped 2 bases, with 9 bases sitting between them. This CDR3 has 14 residues. The V gene's germline CDR1 is SGHTA and CDR2 FQGNSA. This clonotype was obtained from a human donor in good health (CMV status not recorded). Some clones in this sample may be carry-over from other donors' samples. Sequences were obtained from PBMCs, sequenced either directly or after in vitro stimulation (not recorded which). The chain carries TRBV7-2 and TRBJ2-3; perhaps TRBD1 as D (5 bases). The CDR3 nucleotides are TGTGCCAGCAGCTTCTCCAGGGACACAGATACGCAGTATTTT. Translating it yields CASSFSRDTDTQYF. Filled out from reference TRBV7-2 and TRBJ2-3, the complete variable domain reads GAGVSQSPSNKVTEKGKDVELRCDPISGHTALYWYRQSLGQGLEFLIYFQGNSAPDKSGLPSDRFSAERTGGSVSTLTIQRTQQEDSAVYLCASSFSRDTDTQYFGPGTRLTVL.